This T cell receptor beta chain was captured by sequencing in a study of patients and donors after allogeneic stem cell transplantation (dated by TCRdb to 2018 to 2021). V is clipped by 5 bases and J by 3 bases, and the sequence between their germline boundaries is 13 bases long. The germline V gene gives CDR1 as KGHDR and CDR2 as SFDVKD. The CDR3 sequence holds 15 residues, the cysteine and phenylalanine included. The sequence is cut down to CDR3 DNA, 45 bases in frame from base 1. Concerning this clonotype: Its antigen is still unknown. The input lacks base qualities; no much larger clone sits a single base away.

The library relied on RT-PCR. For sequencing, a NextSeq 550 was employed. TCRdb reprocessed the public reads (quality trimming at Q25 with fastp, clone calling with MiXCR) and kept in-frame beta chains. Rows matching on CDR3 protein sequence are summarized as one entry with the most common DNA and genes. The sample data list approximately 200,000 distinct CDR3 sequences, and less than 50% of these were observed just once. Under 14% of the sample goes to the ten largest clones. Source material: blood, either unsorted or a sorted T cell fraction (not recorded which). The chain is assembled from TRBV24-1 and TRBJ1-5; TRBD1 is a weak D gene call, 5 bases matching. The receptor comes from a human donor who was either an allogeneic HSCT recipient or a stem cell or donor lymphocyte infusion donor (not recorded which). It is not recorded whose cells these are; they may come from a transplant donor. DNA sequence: TGTGCCACCAGTGCCGGGCGGGGGATCAATCAGCCCCAGCATTTT. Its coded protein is CATSAGRGINQPQHF.